Below are 26 T cell receptor beta chains sequenced from a single sample in a study of sequential checkpoint blockade in melanoma. Noted treatment: randomized to nivolumab then ipilimumab (arm A) or the reverse (arm B). Profiled with immunoSEQ multiplex PCR; TCRdb holds only in-frame clones, not every one. This sample has several thousand clones, with approximately 81% found just once. This sample comprised CD8+ T cells sorted from blood (inferred from file names), obtained from a patient given nivolumab and ipilimumab in sequence. These receptor sequences come from a human donor with melanoma.

The chain couples TRBV6-5 to TRBJ2-7, with a weak D call TRBD2 (6 bases). CDR1 and CDR2 (germline): MNHEY, SVGAGI. This CDR3 has 15 amino acids. Trimming took off 0 bases at V and 2 bases at J, with 11 bases between the two ends. This chain's CDR3 is CASSYSAGTPYEQYF. The DNA of the CDR3 is TGTGCCAGCAGTTACTCCGCGGGGACTCCCTACGAGCAGTACTTC.

The chain uses TRBV25-1 and TRBJ2-5; perhaps TRBD1 as D (5 bases). CDR1 MGHDK and CDR2 SYGVNS come from the germline V gene. Trimming shortened V by 10 bases and J by 4 bases, and 16 bases separated the two germline ends. The CDR3 sequence is 13 residues long. The CDR3 DNA reads as TGTGCCACCCAAGGGGCCTGGGTAGAGACCCAGTACTTC. This sequence encodes CATQGAWVETQYF. Variable domain in full (rest from reference TRBV25-1 and TRBJ2-5): EADIYQTPRYLVIGTGKKITLECSQTMGHDKMYWYQQDPGMELHLIHYSYGVNSTEKGDLSSESTVSRIRTEHFPLTLESARPSHTSQYLCATQGAWVETQYFGPGTRLLVL.

This sequence joins TRBV6-5 and TRBJ1-2; D possibly corresponds to TRBD1 (5 bases). Germline CDR1 reads MNHEY; CDR2 reads SVGAGI. V lost 4 bases to trimming and J lost 8 bases, with 11 bases between them. The CDR3 runs to 12 residues. The CDR3 bases are TGTGCCAGCAGTTTGGCAGGGAACGGCTACACCTTC. Translated: CASSLAGNGYTF.

The chain combines TRBV6-6 with TRBJ1-1, with 8 bases matching TRBD1. V was pared by 5 bases and J by 7 bases, with 3 bases of the junction left unmatched. The germline gives CDR1 MNHNY, CDR2 SVGAGI (reference sequence). The CDR3 is 12 residues long. CDR3 residues: CASSPQGDEAFF. Written as DNA, the CDR3 is TGTGCCAGCAGTCCACAGGGGGATGAAGCTTTCTTT.

The CDR3 region has the DNA TGTGCCAGCAGTGATGATTTAGTATATGGCTACACCTTC. Translation gives CASSDDLVYGYTF. The chain recombines TRBV6-1 with TRBJ1-2; D not resolved. The V gene's germline CDR1 is MNHNS and CDR2 SASEGT. The CDR3 covers 13 residues. V lost 3 bases and J lost 5, with 10 bases in between.

This chain joins TRBV18 and TRBJ2-7; tentative D call: TRBD1 (5 bases). The CDR3 length is 15 residues. CDR1 is KGHSH, CDR2 LQKENI, per germline. V was cut by 2 bases and J by 2 bases, with 13 bases left in between. CDR3 residues: CASSPTTGSPYEQYF. The DNA of the CDR3 is TGTGCCAGCTCACCAACCACAGGCTCTCCCTACGAGCAGTACTTC.

The chain employs TRBV9 and TRBJ2-2; the match to TRBD1 covers 7 bases. The CDR3 is made up of 15 amino acids. Trimming cost V 3 bases and J 4 bases; bases outside gene matches: 6. In germline, CDR1 is SGDLS, CDR2 YYNGEE. CDR3 sequence reads: CASSAVDRITGELFF. CDR3 in DNA: TGTGCCAGCAGCGCAGTGGACAGGATCACCGGGGAGCTGTTTTTT.

The rearrangement links TRBV4-3 to TRBJ1-2, with D perhaps TRBD1 (6 bases). The V end was cut by 0 bases, the J end by 0 bases, with 11 bases between. CDR3 size: 16 residues. Germline V gene data show CDR1 as LGHNA and CDR2 as YSLEER. CDR3 nucleotide sequence: TGCGCCAGCAGCCAAGATCAAGGGACACCTAACTATGGCTACACCTTC. This codes for CASSQDQGTPNYGYTF.

Only one count was recorded for this clone. The rearrangement joins TRBV4-3 to TRBJ2-1, with TRBD1 matching over 8 bases. The CDR3 length is 16 residues. Losses at the gene ends were 0 bases for V and 3 bases for J; bases not matched to a gene: 4. The germline gives CDR1 LGHNA, CDR2 YSLEER. Written as DNA, the CDR3 is TGCGCCAGCAGCCAAGATAGCGGACAGGGCTACAATGAGCAGTTCTTC. This translates into CASSQDSGQGYNEQFF.

The J gene is TRBJ2-7, the V gene TRBV6-6; TRBD1 is a possible D gene (6 bases). Trimming took off 6 bases at V and 0 bases at J, with 12 bases between the two ends. Germline V lookup: CDR1 MNHNY, CDR2 SVGAGI (reference sequence). This CDR3 is 14 amino acids long. CDR3 sequence: CASSVRGSSYEQYF. Written as DNA, the CDR3 is TGTGCCAGCAGCGTAAGGGGGTCCTCCTACGAGCAGTACTTC.

This chain joins TRBV30 and TRBJ2-1; TRBD2 matches 15 bases. The CDR3 consists of 16 residues. V shed 7 bases, J shed 7 bases, and the junction held 11 bases outside the gene matches. CDR1 and CDR2 (germline): GTSNPN, SVGIG (reference sequence). The CDR3 DNA sequence: TGTGCCTACGAACCGGGACTAGCGGGGGGAGCAAATGAGCAGTTCTTC. It is translated as CAYEPGLAGGANEQFF.

The chain recombines TRBV2 with TRBJ2-7, with 7 bases matching TRBD1. This CDR3 contains 14 residues. Trimming removed 1 base from V and 2 bases from J; junction bases left unmatched: 2. The germline gives CDR1 SNHLY, CDR2 FYNNEI. The CDR3 DNA is TGTGCCAGCAGTGAAGGGACAGGAGCCTACGAGCAGTACTTC. Its protein product is CASSEGTGAYEQYF.

This clone has only a few counts. This rearrangement joins TRBV9 to TRBJ2-5, with D perhaps TRBD2 (6 bases). CDR3 length equals 16 residues. The ends were cut back, 0 bases at V and 5 bases at J, with 17 bases in the middle. From germline, CDR1 is SGDLS and CDR2 YYNGEE. CDR3 bases: TGTGCCAGCAGCGTAGAACGGGAGAGTTCTTCGGAGACCCAGTACTTC. This encodes CASSVERESSSETQYF.

CDR3: CASSQAGVGTGELFF. CDR3 in DNA: TGCGCCAGCAGCCAGGCGGGAGTAGGCACCGGGGAGCTGTTTTTT. The genes are TRBV4-1 and TRBJ2-2, with 7 bases that match TRBD2. Germline V gene lookup returns CDR1 MGHRA and CDR2 YSYEKL. V lost 3 bases to trimming and J lost 4 bases; unmatched junction nucleotides: 5. The CDR3 sequence is 15 residues long.

The chain joins TRBV15 to TRBJ1-5, with unresolved D. V was pared by 11 bases and J by 4 bases, with 12 bases between. This CDR3 has 12 residues. Germline CDR1 is LNHNV and CDR2 is YYDKDF (reference sequence). The CDR3 DNA reads as TGTGCCTCGGGCGCGGGGAATCAGCCCCAGCATTTT. Translated: CASGAGNQPQHF.

This clone was detected only a few times. The chain links TRBV29-1 to TRBJ2-3; weak D call: TRBD2 (6 bases). The CDR3 runs 18 residues. V dropped 0 bases and J dropped 2 bases, with 21 bases sitting between them. CDR1 is SQVTM, CDR2 ANQGSEA, per germline. CDR3 DNA sequence: TGCAGCGTTGAAGATCGGGAGAGGAGAGGTGGGCCCACAGATACGCAGTATTTT. This sequence encodes CSVEDRERRGGPTDTQYF.

This clone was detected only once. The chain links TRBV2 to TRBJ2-7; tentatively, D is TRBD1 (6 bases). Germline assignment: CDR1 SNHLY and CDR2 FYNNEI. The V gene lost 5 bases and the J gene lost 3 bases, with 11 bases spanning the gap. The CDR3 is made up of 13 amino acids. CDR3 protein: CASSTGTNYEQYF. The CDR3 region has the DNA TGTGCCAGCAGTACCGGGACAAACTACGAGCAGTACTTC.

V and J are TRBV29-1 and TRBJ2-7; weak D call: TRBD1 (5 bases). Germline CDR1 and CDR2: SQVTM and ANQGSEA. V shed 1 base and J shed 3 bases, with 7 bases lying between them. The CDR3 has 12 amino acids. In nucleotides, the CDR3 is TGCAGCGTTGAAGGACAGTACTACGAGCAGTACTTC. The encoded protein is CSVEGQYYEQYF.

This chain connects TRBV6-6 to TRBJ2-3, with D possibly being TRBD2 (5 bases). This CDR3 has 16 residues. Trimming cost V 6 bases and J 0 bases, with 16 bases left between them. The germline CDR1 and CDR2 sequences are MNHNY and SVGAGI (reference sequence). CDR3 sequence reads: CASRSTRVVSTDTQYF. The CDR3 nucleotides read TGTGCCAGCAGGTCAACTAGGGTGGTTAGCACAGATACGCAGTATTTT.

This rearrangement joins TRBV7-6 to TRBJ2-7, with TRBD2 matching over 7 bases. Losses at the gene ends were 5 bases for V and 0 bases for J; bases not matched to a gene: 4. CDR1 and CDR2 (germline): SGHVS, FNYEAQ. CDR3 length: 14 residues. The CDR3 sequence: CASSAGEGSYEQYF. The CDR3 nucleotides read TGTGCCAGCAGCGCTGGGGAGGGCTCCTACGAGCAGTACTTC.

The gene calls are TRBV4-1 and TRBJ2-1; TRBD2 aligns across 10 bases. V gave up 1 base and J gave up 0 bases; unmatched junction bases: 3. This CDR3 contains 17 residues. Per the germline V gene, CDR1 is MGHRA and CDR2 is YSYEKL. This chain's CDR3 is CASSQVSGRSSYNEQFF. CDR3 in DNA: TGCGCCAGCAGCCAAGTTAGCGGGAGGAGCTCCTACAATGAGCAGTTCTTC.

This clone turned up a few times. The J gene is TRBJ2-2, the V gene TRBV9, with TRBD1 as a possible D gene (5 bases). Germline CDR1 reads SGDLS; CDR2 reads YYNGEE. V was clipped by 0 bases and J by 0 bases, with 12 bases between them. CDR3 length equals 17 residues. CDR3 sequence: CASSVAYRQTNTGELFF. CDR3 coding DNA: TGTGCCAGCAGCGTAGCTTATCGACAGACGAACACCGGGGAGCTGTTTTTT.

This CDR3 is CSVEDLNPGQGVEGYTF. For the CDR3, the DNA is TGCAGCGTTGAAGATCTCAACCCGGGACAAGGGGTGGAAGGCTACACCTTC. This sequence joins TRBV29-1 and TRBJ1-2, with a tentative D call TRBD1 (6 bases). The CDR3 covers 17 residues. Germline-derived CDR1 and CDR2 are SQVTM and ANQGSEA. The V end was cut by 0 bases, the J end by 8 bases, with 25 bases between. The full variable domain, in which reference TRBV29-1 and TRBJ1-2 provide the parts outside the CDR3, is SAVISQKPSRDICQRGTSLTIQCQVDSQVTMMFWYRQQPGQSLTLIATANQGSEATYESGFVIDKFPISRPNLTFSTLTVSNMSPEDSSIYLCSVEDLNPGQGVEGYTFGSGTRLTVV.

The J gene is TRBJ2-7, the V gene TRBV19, with D possibly being TRBD1 (6 bases). Trimming removed 5 bases at V and 4 bases at J, with 18 bases between. CDR3 length: 15 amino acids. Germline CDR1 LNHDA, CDR2 SQIVND (reference sequence). The CDR3 reads CASSPATGTHYEQYF. CDR3 in DNA: TGTGCCAGTAGTCCCGCAACCGGGACACATTACGAGCAGTACTTC.

V gene TRBV7-6 combines with J gene TRBJ2-7; possible D gene TRBD2, 5 bases. Trimming shortened V by 2 bases and J by 7 bases, and 12 bases separated the two germline ends. CDR1 and CDR2 (germline): SGHVS, FNYEAQ. CDR3 length equals 13 residues. DNA of the CDR3: TGTGCCAGCAGCTTAAACAGTCCGGGGGAGCAGTACTTC. It encodes CASSLNSPGEQYF.

The chain links TRBV13 to TRBJ2-1; a possible D gene is TRBD1 (5 bases). Germline V gives CDR1 PRHDT, CDR2 FYEKMQ (reference sequence). The CDR3 extends over 14 amino acids. Trimming took 2 bases from V and 9 from J, leaving 14 bases between them. The chain's CDR3 is CASSLITGTAEQFF. In DNA form, the CDR3 reads TGTGCCAGCAGCTTAATAACAGGTACAGCTGAGCAGTTCTTC. Supplemented by reference TRBV13 and TRBJ2-1, the full variable domain reads AAGVIQSPRHLIKEKRETATLKCYPIPRHDTVYWYQQGPGQDPQFLISFYEKMQSDKGSIPDRFSAQQFSDYHSELNMSSLELGDSALYFCASSLITGTAEQFFGPGTRLTVL.